The 30 T cell receptor beta chains listed next were all sequenced from one sample in a study of T cells in Graves' hyperthyroidism and ophthalmopathy. Amplified regions were TCR beta CDR3 sequences from RNA transcripts. In the first-round RT-PCR of the TCR CDR3, the HTBI primer set was used. TCRdb used MiXCR to reprocess the multiplex PCR reads, holding one entry per CDR3 protein. The sample holds approximately 400,000 distinct CDR3 sequences; approximately 19% are singletons and the top ten take around 4%. Specimen: blood. The receptors derive from a woman in her late teens or twenties with Graves' hyperthyroidism.

This clonotype was counted ten times or more. This chain links TRBV2 with TRBJ1-5; maybe TRBD1 (5 bases). The CDR3 has 12 residues. Trimming took 6 bases from V and 6 from J, leaving 9 bases between them. Germline V lookup: CDR1 SNHLY, CDR2 FYNNEI. The CDR3 here is CASRGRVQPQHF. Here the CDR3 DNA reads TGTGCCAGCAGGGGACGGGTTCAGCCCCAGCATTTT.

This clonotype has ten or more counts. V is TRBV28 and J is TRBJ1-2; the match to TRBD1 covers 8 bases. Looked up from germline, CDR1 is MDHEN and CDR2 is SYDVKM. With V trimmed by 3 bases and J by 5 bases, 14 bases remained unmatched. The CDR3 covers 17 residues. CDR3: CASSFPTPGGARYGYTF. The CDR3 region has the DNA TGTGCCAGCAGTTTCCCCACCCCAGGGGGCGCCCGGTATGGCTACACCTTC.

This clonotype was found many times. One end of the junction does not line up with germline, which may come from a read error. The gene calls are TRBV6-2 or TRBV6-3 and TRBJ1-2; 7 bases are a match to TRBD1. CDR1 is MNHEY and CDR2 is SVGEGT in the germline V gene. The CDR3 is made up of 14 amino acids. The CDR3 protein is CAGSQGGAGYGYTF. CDR3 sequence (DNA): TGTGCCGGCAGCCAAGGGGGCGCGGGCTATGGCTACACCTTC.

The table lists this clonotype with many counts. The chain employs TRBV11-2 and TRBJ2-7; D perhaps matches TRBD2 (5 bases). V was shortened by 5 bases and J by 0 bases, with 17 bases between the two germline ends. CDR3 length: 16 amino acids. Germline V gene data show CDR1 as SGHAT and CDR2 as FQNNGV. The CDR3 protein is CASSRSIRENSYEQYF. CDR3 nucleotide sequence: TGTGCCAGCAGCCGATCCATCCGGGAAAACTCCTACGAGCAGTACTTC. The full variable domain, completed using reference TRBV11-2 and TRBJ2-7, is EAGVAQSPRYKIIEKRQSVAFWCNPISGHATLYWYQQILGQGPKLLIQFQNNGVVDDSQLPKDRFSAERLKGVDSTLKIQPAKLEDSAVYLCASSRSIRENSYEQYFGPGTRLTVT.

This clonotype was picked up many times. The chain recombines TRBV7-2 with TRBJ2-7; 12 positions agree with TRBD1. V shed 3 bases, J shed 6 bases, and the junction held 6 bases outside the gene matches. Germline CDR1 SGHTA, CDR2 FQGNSA. The CDR3 length is 15 residues. The CDR3 bases are TGTGCCAGCAGCTTGACCGGGACAGGGGGCTTCGAGCAGTACTTC. Residues: CASSLTGTGGFEQYF.

This clonotype was seen at least ten times. The V call is TRBV5-1, the J call TRBJ1-1; 11 bases line up with TRBD1. CDR1 SGHRS and CDR2 YFSETQ come from the germline V gene. This CDR3 region has 15 residues. The V segment lost 0 bases and the J segment 3 bases; nucleotides outside the gene matches: 1. CDR3 sequence reads: CASSLVGQGDTEAFF. CDR3 coding DNA: TGCGCCAGCAGCTTGGTGGGACAGGGGGACACTGAAGCTTTCTTT.

This clonotype was counted only a few times. The rearrangement links TRBV12-3 or TRBV12-4 to TRBJ1-5; 7 bases map to TRBD1. The V and J ends lost 2 bases and 2 bases, in that order; junction bases with no gene match: 3. The CDR3 length is 15 residues. CDR3 in DNA: TGTGCCAGCAGTTTAACAGGGGCCCGCAATCAGCCCCAGCATTTT. Amino acid sequence: CASSLTGARNQPQHF.

In this sample, this clonotype turned up many times. The chain is built from TRBV29-1 and TRBJ1-1, with unresolved D. Germline V lookup: CDR1 SQVTM, CDR2 ANQGSEA. V shed 7 bases and J shed 7 bases, with 13 bases lying between them. The CDR3 contains 11 residues. The CDR3 protein is CSAPKGNEAFF. The CDR3 DNA follows: TGCAGCGCTCCCAAGGGAAATGAAGCTTTCTTT.

This clonotype occurred many times. V gene TRBV12-3 or TRBV12-4 combines with J gene TRBJ1-5; D may be TRBD1 (5 bases). This CDR3 has 13 amino acids. V gave up 6 bases and J gave up 5 bases, with 11 bases separating them. The CDR3 region is CASSPGADQPQHF. The CDR3 nucleotides read TGTGCCAGCAGCCCCGGGGCAGATCAGCCCCAGCATTTT.

This clonotype was counted only a few times. The V gene is TRBV29-1, the J gene TRBJ1-1; 7 nucleotides line up with TRBD1. The J segment lost 5 bases and the V segment lost 6 bases, leaving 9 bases of the junction unmatched. Germline V gives CDR1 SQVTM, CDR2 ANQGSEA. The CDR3 runs 13 residues. The CDR3, as DNA: TGCAGCGTGGAACAGGGGCTCAGAACTGAAGCTTTCTTT. As protein: CSVEQGLRTEAFF. The whole variable domain, remainder taken from reference TRBV29-1 and TRBJ1-1, is SAVISQKPSRDICQRGTSLTIQCQVDSQVTMMFWYRQQPGQSLTLIATANQGSEATYESGFVIDKFPISRPNLTFSTLTVSNMSPEDSSIYLCSVEQGLRTEAFFGQGTRLTVV.

The V and J genes are TRBV11-2 and TRBJ1-5, with D hard to call. Looked up from germline, CDR1 is SGHAT and CDR2 is FQNNGV. The CDR3 is made up of 12 amino acids. V was trimmed by 5 bases and J by 6 bases, leaving 8 bases between them. CDR3 DNA sequence: TGTGCCAGCAGCCAAGCCCTTCAGCCCCAGCATTTT. It encodes CASSQALQPQHF.

In its sample, this clonotype was seen many times. The J gene is TRBJ1-2, the V gene TRBV6-5, with 8 bases identical to TRBD1. V lost 6 bases and J lost 4; bases outside the gene matches: 7. This CDR3 spans 14 amino acids. Germline V gene data show CDR1 as MNHEY and CDR2 as SVGAGI. Here the CDR3 reads CASRAGQESYGYTF. The DNA for the CDR3 is TGTGCCAGCAGGGCGGGACAGGAGAGCTATGGCTACACCTTC.

This clonotype was counted ten times or more. One junction end disagrees with the germline gene, perhaps due to a read error. This chain joins TRBV6-5 and TRBJ2-7; D is undetermined. The CDR3 runs 14 residues. The germline V gene encodes CDR1 MNHEY and CDR2 SVGAGI. The CDR3 here is CASSYSGSLYEQHF. CDR3 coding DNA: TGTGCCAGCAGTTACTCCGGATCTTTATACGAGCAGCACTTC.

J is TRBJ2-7 and V is TRBV7-9, with 10 bases fitting TRBD2. V was pared by 3 bases and J by 2 bases, with 4 bases of the junction left unmatched. Germline V gene data show CDR1 as SEHNR and CDR2 as FQNEAQ (reference sequence). The CDR3 length is 15 residues. Here the CDR3 DNA reads TGTGCCAGCAGCTTCGGGACTAGCGTAACCTACGAGCAGTACTTC. This encodes CASSFGTSVTYEQYF.

This clonotype was observed many times. The genes are TRBV11-2 and TRBJ2-5, with TRBD1 matching over 8 bases. This CDR3 comprises 15 residues. CDR1 and CDR2 (germline): SGHAT, FQNNGV. The ends lost 1 base at V and 5 bases at J; junction bases unmatched: 6. CDR3 residues: CASSLAPDRAETQYF. The CDR3 DNA reads as TGTGCCAGCAGCTTAGCCCCGGACAGGGCGGAGACCCAGTACTTC. Full variable domain (rest looked up from reference TRBV11-2 and TRBJ2-5): EAGVAQSPRYKIIEKRQSVAFWCNPISGHATLYWYQQILGQGPKLLIQFQNNGVVDDSQLPKDRFSAERLKGVDSTLKIQPAKLEDSAVYLCASSLAPDRAETQYFGPGTRLLVL.

This clonotype was observed many times. V usage is TRBV11-2 and J usage is TRBJ2-4; 7 bases are shared with TRBD1. Losses at the gene ends were 3 bases for V and 0 bases for J; bases not matched to a gene: 5. This CDR3 has 16 residues. Germline assignment: CDR1 SGHAT and CDR2 FQNNGV. The CDR3 reads CASSFGTAIAKNIQYF. As DNA, the CDR3 is TGTGCCAGCAGCTTCGGGACAGCAATAGCCAAAAACATTCAGTACTTC. The whole variable domain, remainder taken from reference TRBV11-2 and TRBJ2-4, is EAGVAQSPRYKIIEKRQSVAFWCNPISGHATLYWYQQILGQGPKLLIQFQNNGVVDDSQLPKDRFSAERLKGVDSTLKIQPAKLEDSAVYLCASSFGTAIAKNIQYFGAGTRLSVL.

For this clonotype: The final CDR3 position lacks the conserved phenylalanine or tryptophan, pointing to a likely read error. This chain connects TRBV12-3 or TRBV12-4 to TRBJ1-2, with no clear D. This CDR3 is 11 amino acids long. The CDR3, as DNA: TGTTCCAGCACGGACTGGGGTGGCTACACCGTC. Translating gives CSSTDWGGYTV.

This clonotype appeared many times. This sequence joins TRBV6-5 and TRBJ1-6; D gene unclear. The CDR3 is made up of 14 amino acids. Trimming stripped 0 bases from V and 13 bases from J, with 13 bases between. Germline loops: CDR1 MNHEY, CDR2 SVGAGI. CDR3 amino acids: CASSYSTWGPPLHF. CDR3 nucleotides: TGTGCCAGCAGTTACTCGACTTGGGGTCCCCCCCTCCACTTT.

This clonotype has a handful of counts. The chain joins TRBV18 to TRBJ1-5; D is undetermined. With 2 bases removed from V and 5 bases from J, the gap between germline ends came to 13 bases. The CDR3 sequence is 15 residues long. Germline lookup yields CDR1 KGHSH and CDR2 LQKENI. CDR3: CASSPGSLRDQPQHF. The CDR3 coding sequence is TGTGCCAGCTCACCAGGGAGTCTGCGGGATCAGCCCCAGCATTTT.

This clonotype occurred many times. The chain is built from TRBV11-3 and TRBJ2-7, with D possibly called TRBD1 or TRBD2 (5 bases each). Germline V gene sequence: CDR1 SGHNT, CDR2 YENEEA. The V and J ends lost 5 bases and 2 bases respectively, with 10 bases between them. The CDR3 length is 13 residues. The CDR3 region has the DNA TGTGCCAGCAGCCGGGACCCAACCTACGAGCAGTACTTC. Translation: CASSRDPTYEQYF.

CDR3 in DNA: TGTGCCAGTTCCGCGGGACAGCCCAATCAGCCCCAGCATTTT. Translating it yields CASSAGQPNQPQHF. The J gene is TRBJ1-5, the V gene TRBV6-1, with TRBD1 matching 7 bases. The germline V gene has CDR1 MNHNS and CDR2 SASEGT. Trimming took 9 bases from V and 3 from J; bases not matched to a gene: 8. The CDR3 has 14 amino acids.

Of note for this clonotype: A much larger clone differs by one base, so this may be a read error. V is TRBV4-1 and J is TRBJ1-1; D gene uncertain. Germline lookup yields CDR1 MGHRA and CDR2 YSYEKL. CDR3 length: 16 residues. V was pared by 5 bases and J by 3 bases, with 19 bases between. Written as DNA, the CDR3 is TGCGCCAGCAGCTACAAAAAGTCGAAGGGATACACTGAAGCTTTCTTT. Amino acid sequence: CASSYKKSKGYTEAFF.

This clonotype occurred many times. The V call is TRBV7-9, the J call TRBJ2-7; D is ambiguous. From germline, CDR1 is SEHNR and CDR2 FQNEAQ (reference sequence). V shed 0 bases and J shed 7 bases, with 10 bases lying between them. The CDR3 is made up of 13 amino acids. Here the CDR3 reads CASSLAPAMEQYF. The CDR3 DNA is TGTGCCAGCAGCTTAGCTCCTGCTATGGAGCAGTACTTC.

This clonotype has a count of ten or more. The chain recombines TRBV12-3 or TRBV12-4 with TRBJ1-5; D remains unclear. V was trimmed by 3 bases and J by 5 bases, leaving 8 bases between them. The CDR3 is 13 amino acids. Written as DNA, the CDR3 is TGTGCCAGCAGTTTGGGCAGCTATCAGCCCCAGCATTTT. Translated, it gives CASSLGSYQPQHF.

This clonotype was seen at least ten times. V usage is TRBV12-3 or TRBV12-4 and J usage is TRBJ2-1; perhaps TRBD1 as D (5 bases). This CDR3 spans 13 amino acids. V was pared by 6 bases and J by 2 bases, with 8 bases between. The CDR3 is CASRIGAYNEQFF. CDR3 DNA: TGTGCCAGCAGGATAGGGGCCTACAATGAGCAGTTCTTC.

This clonotype has a count of ten or more. The J gene is TRBJ2-7, the V gene TRBV10-3; the D gene is possibly TRBD1 (5 bases). The V gene's germline CDR1 is ENHRY and CDR2 SYGVKD. CDR3 length: 15 amino acids. V dropped 0 bases and J dropped 5 bases, with 14 bases sitting between them. This CDR3 is CAISESGELSDEQYF. For the CDR3, the DNA is TGTGCCATCAGTGAGTCAGGGGAACTAAGCGACGAGCAGTACTTC.

The rearrangement joins TRBV6-1 to TRBJ1-2; TRBD1 aligns across 9 bases. The CDR3 has 13 amino acids. V lost 6 bases and J lost 5; bases outside the gene matches: 4. CDR1 is MNHNS, CDR2 SASEGT, per germline. CDR3: CASSKDRGYGYTF. CDR3 bases: TGTGCCAGCAGCAAGGACAGGGGTTATGGCTACACCTTC.

This clonotype was recorded a few times. This chain uses TRBV11-2 with TRBJ1-3; 9 bases fit TRBD1. Per germline, CDR1 SGHAT and CDR2 FQNNGV. The CDR3 covers 15 residues. V lost 5 bases and J lost 10; bases outside the gene matches: 12. CDR3 DNA: TGTGCCAGCAGCCCACCGGGACAGGGACATCGGACCATATATTTT. Translated, it gives CASSPPGQGHRTIYF.

The sample holds many counts of this clonotype. This rearrangement joins TRBV12-3 or TRBV12-4 to TRBJ2-7; maybe TRBD2 (7 bases). The ends were cut back, 5 bases at V and 6 bases at J, with 14 bases in the middle. This CDR3 contains 13 residues. CDR3 residues: CASSRREGGEQYF. CDR3 nucleotide sequence: TGTGCCAGCAGTAGAAGGGAGGGGGGCGAGCAGTACTTC.

This clonotype was recorded many times. The chain couples TRBV6-2 or TRBV6-3 to TRBJ1-3, with D unresolved. CDR1 MNHEY and CDR2 SVGEGT come from the germline V gene. The CDR3 runs to 13 residues. Deletions cut 5 bases from V and 2 bases from J, with 7 bases between. CDR3 loop: CASSRMTGNTIYF. The CDR3 nucleotides are TGTGCCAGCAGTCGGATGACTGGAAACACCATATATTTT.